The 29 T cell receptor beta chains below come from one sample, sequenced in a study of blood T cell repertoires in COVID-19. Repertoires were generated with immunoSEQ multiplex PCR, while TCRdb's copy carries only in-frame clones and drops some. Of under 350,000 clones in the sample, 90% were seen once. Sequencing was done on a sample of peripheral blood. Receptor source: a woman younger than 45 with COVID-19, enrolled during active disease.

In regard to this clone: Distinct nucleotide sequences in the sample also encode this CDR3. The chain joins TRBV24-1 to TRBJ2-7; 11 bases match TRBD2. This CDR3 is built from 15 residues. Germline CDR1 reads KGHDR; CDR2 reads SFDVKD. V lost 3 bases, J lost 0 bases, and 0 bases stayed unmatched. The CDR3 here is CATSDTSGSSYEQYF. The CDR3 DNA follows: TGTGCCACCAGTGATACTAGCGGGAGCTCCTACGAGCAGTACTTC.

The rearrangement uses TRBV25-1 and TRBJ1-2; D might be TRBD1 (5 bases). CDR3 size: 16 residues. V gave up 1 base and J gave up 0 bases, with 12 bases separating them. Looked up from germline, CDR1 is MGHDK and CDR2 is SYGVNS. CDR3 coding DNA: TGTGCCAGCAGTGAATTTGGGGCAGGAGCTAACTATGGCTACACCTTC. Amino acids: CASSEFGAGANYGYTF.

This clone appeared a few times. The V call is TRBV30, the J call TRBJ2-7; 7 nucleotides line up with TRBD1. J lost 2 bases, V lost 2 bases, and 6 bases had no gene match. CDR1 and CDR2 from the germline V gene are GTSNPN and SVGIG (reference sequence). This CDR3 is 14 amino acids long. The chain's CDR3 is CAWSWGQGAYEQYF. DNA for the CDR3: TGTGCCTGGAGTTGGGGTCAGGGGGCCTACGAGCAGTACTTC. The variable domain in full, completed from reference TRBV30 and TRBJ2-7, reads SQTIHQWPATLVQPVGSPLSLECTVEGTSNPNLYWYRQAAGRGLQLLFYSVGIGQISSEVPQNLSASRPQDRQFILSSKKLLLSDSGFYLCAWSWGQGAYEQYFGPGTRLTVT.

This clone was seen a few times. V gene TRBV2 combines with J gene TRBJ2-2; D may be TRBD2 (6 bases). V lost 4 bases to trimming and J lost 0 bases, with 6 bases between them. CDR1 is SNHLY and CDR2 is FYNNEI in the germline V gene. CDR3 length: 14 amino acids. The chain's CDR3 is CASSASANTGELFF. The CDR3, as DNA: TGTGCCAGCAGTGCTAGCGCGAACACCGGGGAGCTGTTTTTT.

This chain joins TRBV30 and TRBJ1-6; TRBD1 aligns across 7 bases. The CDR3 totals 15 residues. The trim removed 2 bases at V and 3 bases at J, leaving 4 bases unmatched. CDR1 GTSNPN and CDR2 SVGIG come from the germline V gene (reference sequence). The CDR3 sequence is CAWSRDRSYNSPLHF. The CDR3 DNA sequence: TGTGCCTGGAGTCGGGACAGAAGCTATAATTCACCCCTCCACTTT. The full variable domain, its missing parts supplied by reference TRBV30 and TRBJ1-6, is SQTIHQWPATLVQPVGSPLSLECTVEGTSNPNLYWYRQAAGRGLQLLFYSVGIGQISSEVPQNLSASRPQDRQFILSSKKLLLSDSGFYLCAWSRDRSYNSPLHFGNGTRLTVT.

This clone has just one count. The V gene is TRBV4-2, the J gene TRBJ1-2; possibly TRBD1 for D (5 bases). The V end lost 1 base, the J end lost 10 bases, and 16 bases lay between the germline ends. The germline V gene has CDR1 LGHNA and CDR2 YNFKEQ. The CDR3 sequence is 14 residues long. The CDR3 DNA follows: TGTGCCAGCAGCCAAGTTTCTAGGACATACTTCTACACCTTC. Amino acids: CASSQVSRTYFYTF.

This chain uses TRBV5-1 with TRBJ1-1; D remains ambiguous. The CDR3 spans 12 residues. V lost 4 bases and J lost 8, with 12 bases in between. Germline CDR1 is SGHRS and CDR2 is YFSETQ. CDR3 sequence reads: CASSPTGLEAFF. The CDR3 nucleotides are TGCGCCAGCAGCCCGACGGGGTTGGAAGCTTTCTTT.

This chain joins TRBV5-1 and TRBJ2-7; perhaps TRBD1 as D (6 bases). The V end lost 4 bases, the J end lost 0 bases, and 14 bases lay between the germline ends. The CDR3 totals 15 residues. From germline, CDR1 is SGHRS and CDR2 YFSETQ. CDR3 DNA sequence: TGCGCCAGCAGCGTCCCGGGACACAGCTCCTACGAGCAGTACTTC. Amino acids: CASSVPGHSSYEQYF. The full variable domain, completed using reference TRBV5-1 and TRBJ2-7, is KAGVTQTPRYLIKTRGQQVTLSCSPISGHRSVSWYQQTPGQGLQFLFEYFSETQRNKGNFPGRFSGRQFSNSRSEMNVSTLELGDSALYLCASSVPGHSSYEQYFGPGTRLTVT.

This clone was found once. CDR3: CASSESRDNTF. CDR3 in DNA: TGTGCCAGCAGTGAATCCAGGGATAACACCTTC. This chain links TRBV6-1 with TRBJ1-2; a weak D match, TRBD1 (5 bases). V dropped 2 bases and J dropped 12 bases, with 10 bases sitting between them. CDR3 length: 11 residues. Germline V gene sequence: CDR1 MNHNS, CDR2 SASEGT.

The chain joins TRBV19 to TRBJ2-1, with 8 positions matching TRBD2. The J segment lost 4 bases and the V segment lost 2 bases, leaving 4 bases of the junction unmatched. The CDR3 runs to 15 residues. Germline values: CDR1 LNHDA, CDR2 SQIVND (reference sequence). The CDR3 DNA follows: TGTGCCAGTAGTATACGGGGGGGCGGGTACAATGAGCAGTTCTTC. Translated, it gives CASSIRGGGYNEQFF.

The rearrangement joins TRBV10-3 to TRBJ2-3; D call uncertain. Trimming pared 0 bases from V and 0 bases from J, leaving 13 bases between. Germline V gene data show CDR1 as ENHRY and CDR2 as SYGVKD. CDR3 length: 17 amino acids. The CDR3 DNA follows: TGTGCCATCAGTGAGTCGAAAAGCGCCCCTAGCACAGATACGCAGTATTTT. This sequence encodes CAISESKSAPSTDTQYF.

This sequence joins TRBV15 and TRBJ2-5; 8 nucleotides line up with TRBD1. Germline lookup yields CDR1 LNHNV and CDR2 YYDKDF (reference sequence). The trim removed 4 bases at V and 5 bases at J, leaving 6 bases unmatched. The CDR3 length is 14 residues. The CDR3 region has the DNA TGTGCCACCAGCATTGACAGGGGAAGGGAGACCCAGTACTTC. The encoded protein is CATSIDRGRETQYF.

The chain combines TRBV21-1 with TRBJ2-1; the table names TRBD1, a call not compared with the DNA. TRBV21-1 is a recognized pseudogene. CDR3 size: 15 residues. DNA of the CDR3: TGTGCCAGCAGCAAGGGACAGGAGCCCTACAATGAGCAGTTCTTC. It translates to CASSKGQEPYNEQFF.

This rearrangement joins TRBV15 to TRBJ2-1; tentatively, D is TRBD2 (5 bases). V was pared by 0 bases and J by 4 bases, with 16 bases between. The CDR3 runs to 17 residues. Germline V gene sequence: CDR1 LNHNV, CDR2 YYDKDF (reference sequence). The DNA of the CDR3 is TGTGCCACCAGCAGAGAGTTGCGAAGGGAGCCGTACAATGAGCAGTTCTTC. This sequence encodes CATSRELRREPYNEQFF.

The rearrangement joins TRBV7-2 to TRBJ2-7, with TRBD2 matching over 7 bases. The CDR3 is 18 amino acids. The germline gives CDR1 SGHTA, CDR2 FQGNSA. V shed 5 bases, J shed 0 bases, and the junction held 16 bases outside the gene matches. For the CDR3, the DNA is TGTGCCAGCAGCCCCGGGGCGGGGAGGGGCAGGATCTCCTACGAGCAGTACTTC. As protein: CASSPGAGRGRISYEQYF.

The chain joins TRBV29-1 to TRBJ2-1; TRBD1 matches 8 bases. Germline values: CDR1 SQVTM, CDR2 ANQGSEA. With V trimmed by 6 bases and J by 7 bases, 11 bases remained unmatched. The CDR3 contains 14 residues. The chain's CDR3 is CSVNPGQAANEQFF. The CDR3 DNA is TGCAGCGTCAATCCGGGACAGGCGGCAAATGAGCAGTTCTTC.

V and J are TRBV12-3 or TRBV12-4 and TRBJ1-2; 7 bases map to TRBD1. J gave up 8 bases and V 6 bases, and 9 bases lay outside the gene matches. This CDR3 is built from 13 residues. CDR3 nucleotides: TGTGCCAGCAGCCTAGGGGGCGTGCTAGGCTACACCTTC. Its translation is CASSLGGVLGYTF.

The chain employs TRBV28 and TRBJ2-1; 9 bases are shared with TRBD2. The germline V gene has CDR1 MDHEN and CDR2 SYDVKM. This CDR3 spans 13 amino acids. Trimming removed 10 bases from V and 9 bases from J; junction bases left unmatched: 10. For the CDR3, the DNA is TGTGCCACCTCTAGCGGGAAACCTACTGAGCAGTTCTTC. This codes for CATSSGKPTEQFF. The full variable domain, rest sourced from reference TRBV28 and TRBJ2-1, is DVKVTQSSRYLVKRTGEKVFLECVQDMDHENMFWYRQDPGLGLRLIYFSYDVKMKEKGDIPEGYSVSREKKERFSLILESASTNQTSMYLCATSSGKPTEQFFGPGTRLTVL.

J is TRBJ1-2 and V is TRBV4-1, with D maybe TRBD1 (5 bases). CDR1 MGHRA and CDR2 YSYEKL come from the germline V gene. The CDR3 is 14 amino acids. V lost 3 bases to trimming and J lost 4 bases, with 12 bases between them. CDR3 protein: CASSHPTALYGYTF. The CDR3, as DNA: TGCGCCAGCAGCCACCCGACAGCACTCTATGGCTACACCTTC.

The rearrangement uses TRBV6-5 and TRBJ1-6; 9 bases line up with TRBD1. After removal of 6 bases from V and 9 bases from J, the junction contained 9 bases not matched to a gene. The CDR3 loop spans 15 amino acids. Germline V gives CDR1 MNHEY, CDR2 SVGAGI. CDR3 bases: TGTGCCAGCAGAGCACCCGGGACAGGGACTTCACCCCTCCACTTT. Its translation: CASRAPGTGTSPLHF.

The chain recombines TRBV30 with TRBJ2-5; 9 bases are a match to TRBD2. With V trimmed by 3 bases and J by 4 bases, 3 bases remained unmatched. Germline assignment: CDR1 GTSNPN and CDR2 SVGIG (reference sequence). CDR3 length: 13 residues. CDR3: CAWRAGGPETQYF. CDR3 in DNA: TGTGCCTGGAGGGCGGGAGGGCCAGAGACCCAGTACTTC.

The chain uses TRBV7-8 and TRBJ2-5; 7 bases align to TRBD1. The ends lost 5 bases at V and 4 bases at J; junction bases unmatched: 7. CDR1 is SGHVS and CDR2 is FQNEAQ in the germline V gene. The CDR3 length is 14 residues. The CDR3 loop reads CASSPGGQIETQYF. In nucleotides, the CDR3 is TGTGCCAGCAGCCCAGGGGGACAGATAGAGACCCAGTACTTC.

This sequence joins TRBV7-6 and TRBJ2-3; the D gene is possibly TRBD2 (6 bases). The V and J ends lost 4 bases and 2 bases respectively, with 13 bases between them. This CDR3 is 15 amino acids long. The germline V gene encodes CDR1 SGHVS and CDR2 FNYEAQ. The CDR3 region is CASSSSGSATDTQYF. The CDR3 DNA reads TGTGCCAGCAGCTCGTCCGGGAGTGCCACAGATACGCAGTATTTT.

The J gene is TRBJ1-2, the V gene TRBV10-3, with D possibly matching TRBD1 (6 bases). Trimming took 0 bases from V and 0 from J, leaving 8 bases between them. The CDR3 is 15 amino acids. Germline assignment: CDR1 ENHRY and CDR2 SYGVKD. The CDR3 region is CAISESDRANYGYTF. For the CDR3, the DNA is TGTGCCATCAGTGAGTCGGACAGAGCTAACTATGGCTACACCTTC.

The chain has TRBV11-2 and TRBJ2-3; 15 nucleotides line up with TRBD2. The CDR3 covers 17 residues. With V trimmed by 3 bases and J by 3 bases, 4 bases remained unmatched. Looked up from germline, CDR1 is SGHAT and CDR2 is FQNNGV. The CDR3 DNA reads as TGTGCCAGCAGCTTTGGGACTAGCGGGAGGTGGACAGATACGCAGTATTTT. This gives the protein CASSFGTSGRWTDTQYF.

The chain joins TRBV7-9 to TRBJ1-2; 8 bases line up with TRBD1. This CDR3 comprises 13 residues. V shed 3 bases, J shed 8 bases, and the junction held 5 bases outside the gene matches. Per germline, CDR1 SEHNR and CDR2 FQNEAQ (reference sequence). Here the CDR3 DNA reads TGTGCCAGCAGCTTTCAGGGGGCCCCGGGCTACACCTTC. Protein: CASSFQGAPGYTF.

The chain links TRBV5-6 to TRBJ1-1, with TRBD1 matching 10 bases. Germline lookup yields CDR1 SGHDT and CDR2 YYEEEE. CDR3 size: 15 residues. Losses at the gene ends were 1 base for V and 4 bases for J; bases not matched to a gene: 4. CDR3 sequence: CASSLRGTGATEAFF. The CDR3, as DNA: TGTGCCAGCAGCTTGCGGGGGACAGGGGCCACTGAAGCTTTCTTT.

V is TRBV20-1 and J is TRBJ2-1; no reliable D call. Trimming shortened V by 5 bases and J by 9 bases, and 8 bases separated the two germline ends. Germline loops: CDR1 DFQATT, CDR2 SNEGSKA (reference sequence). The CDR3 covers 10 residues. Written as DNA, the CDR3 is TGCAGTGCTTTCTCCGGTGAGCAGTTCTTC. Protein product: CSAFSGEQFF.

In DNA, the CDR3 is TGTGCCAGCAGCTTGTGGACAGGGTCACACTACGAGCAGTACTTC. Amino acid sequence: CASSLWTGSHYEQYF. V gene TRBV5-6 combines with J gene TRBJ2-7; 8 positions match TRBD1. Germline trimming cut 1 base from V and 3 bases from J; bases unmatched to any gene: 6. This CDR3 spans 15 amino acids. Germline-derived CDR1 and CDR2 are SGHDT and YYEEEE. Based on the CDR3 plus reference TRBV5-6 and TRBJ2-7, the full variable domain is DAGVTQSPTHLIKTRGQQVTLRCSPKSGHDTVSWYQQALGQGPQFIFQYYEEEERQRGNFPDRFSGHQFPNYSSELNVNALLLGDSALYLCASSLWTGSHYEQYFGPGTRLTVT.